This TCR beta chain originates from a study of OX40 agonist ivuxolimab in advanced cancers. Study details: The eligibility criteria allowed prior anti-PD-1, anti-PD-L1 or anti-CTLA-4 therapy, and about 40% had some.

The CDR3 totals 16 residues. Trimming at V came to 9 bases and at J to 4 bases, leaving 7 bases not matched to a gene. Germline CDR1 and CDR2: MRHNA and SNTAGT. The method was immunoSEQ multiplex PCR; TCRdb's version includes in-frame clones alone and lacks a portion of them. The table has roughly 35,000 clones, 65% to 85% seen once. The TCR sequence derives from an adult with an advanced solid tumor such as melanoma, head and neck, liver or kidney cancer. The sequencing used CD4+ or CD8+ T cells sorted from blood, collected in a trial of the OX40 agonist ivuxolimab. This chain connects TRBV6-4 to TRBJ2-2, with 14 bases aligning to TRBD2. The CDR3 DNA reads TGTGCCAGTCGATTCGGGACTAGCGGGGGCACCGGGGAGCTGTTTTTT. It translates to CASRFGTSGGTGELFF.